This TCR beta chain was obtained from a study of T cell repertoires in cytomegalovirus infection. Study-wide points: CMV carriers having the relevant HLA were flagged by cumulative public TCR beta family frequency.

MiXCR was run by TCRdb on the reads, yielding one entry per CDR3 protein. The sample has about 770,000 distinct CDR3 sequences; 25% to 35% are singletons. V was cut by 0 bases and J by 3 bases, with 10 bases left in between. The V gene's germline CDR1 is SGHTS and CDR2 YDEGEE. This CDR3 region has 15 residues. Concerning this clonotype itself: Its antigen remains unknown.

The source of this sequence is a human donor in good health (CMV status not recorded). Some clones in this sample may be carry-over from other donors' samples. This chain joins TRBV5-8 and TRBJ1-5; D is uncertain. The sample in question was cultured CD8+ T cells from PBMCs, obtained from culture after CMV antigen stimulation. Written as DNA, the CDR3 is TGTGCCAGCAGCTTGGAGGCAGTTTACAATCAGCCCCAGCATTTT. This translates into CASSLEAVYNQPQHF.